Here is one T cell receptor (beta chain) with its context. Antigen specificity is unknown. The CDR3 is 17 residues long. Losses at the gene ends were 5 bases for V and 3 bases for J; bases not matched to a gene: 12. Germline V gene sequence: CDR1 LNHDA, CDR2 SQIVND (reference sequence). Assay: immunoSEQ multiplex PCR; the TCRdb copy retains only in-frame clones and omits some. Counted here are approximately 150,000 clones, 90% occurring once; the ten biggest clones make up under 4%. The data belong to a study of T cell responses to AZD1222 COVID-19 vaccine. Study-wide results and caveats: Close to half of all spike-specific TCRs reportedly target regions of the variants that are unmutated. The repertoires were collected only after the peak T cell response. AZD1222 recipients seropositive at baseline numbered only six or seven.

The chain couples TRBV19 to TRBJ2-3; TRBD2 agrees at 9 bases. The sequencing used peripheral blood, collected 28 days after the second AZD1222 dose. The source of this sequence is an adult who received the AZD1222 COVID-19 vaccine. In DNA, the CDR3 is TGTGCCAGTAGTCGCCGCACTAGCGGGCTGATGACAGATACGCAGTATTTT. Translated: CASSRRTSGLMTDTQYF.